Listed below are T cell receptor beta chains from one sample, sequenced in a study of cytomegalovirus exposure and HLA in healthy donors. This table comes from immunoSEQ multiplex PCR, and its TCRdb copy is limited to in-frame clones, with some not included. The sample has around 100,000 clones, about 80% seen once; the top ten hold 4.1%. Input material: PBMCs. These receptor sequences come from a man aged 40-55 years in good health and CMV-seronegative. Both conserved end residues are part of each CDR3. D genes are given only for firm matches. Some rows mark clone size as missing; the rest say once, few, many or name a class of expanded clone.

TGTGCCAGCTCACCACAGCTAGCGGGGGCCACGGGTAACAATGAGCAGTTCTTC,CASSPQLAGATGNNEQFF,TRBJ2-1,.,TRBV18,TRBD2
TGTGCCAGCAGACAGACAGGGGGCAGAAGCTACACCTTC,CASRQTGGRSYTF,TRBJ1-2,.,TRBV6-1,TRBD1
TGCGCCAGCAGTGAGTCAGGGGCGGGGGGGTCCGGATCAGAGACCCAGTACTTC,CASSESGAGGSGSETQYF,TRBJ2-5,.,TRBV10-1,TRBD2
TGTGCCAGCAGTTTAAGGGCTAGCGGGGGGATGTTCTTC,CASSLRASGGMFF,TRBJ2-1,few,TRBV27,TRBD2
TGCGCCAGCAGCTTGATGAGCTCCTACAATGAGCAGTTCTTC,CASSLMSSYNEQFF,TRBJ2-1,.,TRBV5-1,.
TGTGCCAGCAGTGGCCGGACAGGAAGCTACAATCAGCCCCAGCATTTT,CASSGRTGSYNQPQHF,TRBJ1-5,.,TRBV6-1,TRBD1
TGCGCCAGTGGAAACAGGGACACTGAAGCTTTCTTT,CASGNRDTEAFF,TRBJ1-1,.,TRBV5-1,.
TGTGCCAGCAGCCAGAACTATGGCTACACCTTC,CASSQNYGYTF,TRBJ1-2,few,TRBV5-6,.
TGTGCCAGCAGACGAAGACAGGACAGGCCCACTGAAGCTTTCTTT,CASRRRQDRPTEAFF,TRBJ1-1,.,TRBV6-1,TRBD1
TGCGCCAGCAGCCAACAGGGGGCGCAGCCCCAGCATTTT,CASSQQGAQPQHF,TRBJ1-5,.,TRBV5-1,TRBD1
TGTGCCACCTCGACAGCCTTGAACACTGAAGCTTTCTTT,CATSTALNTEAFF,TRBJ1-1,.,TRBV28,.
TGCGCCAGCAGCTTGGGATGGGGGGATGAGCAGTTCTTC,CASSLGWGDEQFF,TRBJ2-1,.,TRBV5-1,.
TGTGCCAGCAGTCCCCCTAGCTCTGGGGCCAACGTCCTGACTTTC,CASSPPSSGANVLTF,TRBJ2-6,.,TRBV27,.
TGTGCCAGCAGCCAAACGAGCGGGGAGCTGTTTTTT,CASSQTSGELFF,TRBJ2-2,.,TRBV14,.
TGTGCCAGCTCACCTTGGACTAGCGGGTACAATGAGCAGTTCTTC,CASSPWTSGYNEQFF,TRBJ2-1,.,TRBV18,TRBD2
TGCGCCAGCAGTGGGGGTGGACAGGGACAGTATGGCTACACCTTC,CASSGGGQGQYGYTF,TRBJ1-2,.,TRBV10-2,TRBD1
TGTGCCAGTAGTCACAGGGGGCTTTCACCCCTCCACTTT,CASSHRGLSPLHF,TRBJ1-6,.,TRBV19,TRBD1
TGTGCCAGTACCCCCCAGGGGACCTCCTACGAGCAGTACTTC,CASTPQGTSYEQYF,TRBJ2-7,.,TRBV19,.
TGTGCCAGCAGCGCCGCTCACAGGGGGAACGAGCAGTACTTC,CASSAAHRGNEQYF,TRBJ2-7,.,TRBV9,TRBD1
TGCAGCGTGGGTTGGGGCTACCAAGAGACCCAGTACTTC,CSVGWGYQETQYF,TRBJ2-5,.,TRBV29-1,.
TGTGCCAGCGTACTAACCGGGACAGGGGATTCACCCCTCCACTTT,CASVLTGTGDSPLHF,TRBJ1-6,few,TRBV6-6,TRBD1
TGTGCCAGCAGGCACCCACTCAGGGCAAGTGGCTACACCTTC,CASRHPLRASGYTF,TRBJ1-2,few,TRBV6-6,.
TGTGCCAGCAGCCCAGGGACAGGGAGCTCCTATAATTCACCCCTCCACTTT,CASSPGTGSSYNSPLHF,TRBJ1-6,.,TRBV7-9,TRBD1
TGTGCCAGCAGCTTAATGACGTCCCAGGGAGGCTACACCTTC,CASSLMTSQGGYTF,TRBJ1-2,.,TRBV7-3,.
TGCGCCAGCAGTTTGGGGGGGACAGGGAGAACCTACGAGCAGTACTTC,CASSLGGTGRTYEQYF,TRBJ2-7,once,TRBV5-1,TRBD1
TGCGCCAGCAGCAATCGCCCGCGGTATTCACCCCTCCACTTT,CASSNRPRYSPLHF,TRBJ1-6,few,TRBV4-1,.
TGTGCCTGGAGTGTAGGACAGGGTCCAGCTTTCTTT,CAWSVGQGPAFF,TRBJ1-1,.,TRBV30,TRBD1
TGTGCCAGCAGTATCGGGGAATCTACTGGGTACACAGATACGCAGTATTTT,CASSIGESTGYTDTQYF,TRBJ2-3,.,TRBV9,.
TGCGCCAGCAGCTTTACAGGGGGGGCAATGAACACTGAAGCTTTCTTT,CASSFTGGAMNTEAFF,TRBJ1-1,once,TRBV5-1,TRBD1
TGTGCCAGCAGCGTAGCCGCAGACTATGGCTACACCTTC,CASSVAADYGYTF,TRBJ1-2,.,TRBV9,.
TGTGCCAGCAGCCGGGACAGGGGACTTGAAAAACTGTTTTTT,CASSRDRGLEKLFF,TRBJ1-4,.,TRBV6-5,TRBD1
TGTGCCAGCTCCCAAAACCAAGAGACCCAGTACTTC,CASSQNQETQYF,TRBJ2-5,.,TRBV18,.
TGTGCCAGCTCACCCTACAGAGTCGGGAATACTGGGGCCAACGTCCTGACTTTC,CASSPYRVGNTGANVLTF,TRBJ2-6,.,TRBV18,.
TGTGCCAGCTCACCCCTCCCAGTGAACACTGAAGCTTTCTTT,CASSPLPVNTEAFF,TRBJ1-1,.,TRBV18,.
TGCAGCGTTGAAGGTCTACCCCGGGACAATGAGCAGTTCTTC,CSVEGLPRDNEQFF,TRBJ2-1,.,TRBV29-1,.
TGCGCCAGCAGCTTGGCAGGACAGGGCGGTCAGCCCCAGCATTTT,CASSLAGQGGQPQHF,TRBJ1-5,few,TRBV5-1,TRBD1
TGTGCCAGCAGTTACTCCAGTAGCGGGGGGGCCCTTGAGCAGTTCTTC,CASSYSSSGGALEQFF,TRBJ2-1,.,TRBV6-5,TRBD2
TGTGCCAGCAGTGAAATGGACAGGGCTACCTACGAGCAGTACTTC,CASSEMDRATYEQYF,TRBJ2-7,.,TRBV2,TRBD1
TGTGCCAGCAGCGTAGAGGGGGGGCGCAGGACTGAAGCTTTCTTT,CASSVEGGRRTEAFF,TRBJ1-1,.,TRBV9,.
TGCGCCAGCAGCTTGTTATACGGGACGAACACCGGGGAGCTGTTTTTT,CASSLLYGTNTGELFF,TRBJ2-2,.,TRBV5-1,.
TGTGCCAGCAGTCCCTATTCCTCCGGGACAGGGCCCTACAATGAGCAGTTCTTC,CASSPYSSGTGPYNEQFF,TRBJ2-1,.,TRBV28,TRBD1
TGTGCCAGTAGTATTGCGGGAGACCATTCACCCCTCCACTTT,CASSIAGDHSPLHF,TRBJ1-6,.,TRBV19,.
TGTGCCAGCAGTTCCTCTGTGGGAGGGGCTAATGAAAAACTGTTTTTT,CASSSSVGGANEKLFF,TRBJ1-4,.,TRBV7-6,.
TGTGCCAGCTCACCAAACGGCGGGTCCAACACCGGGGAGCTGTTTTTT,CASSPNGGSNTGELFF,TRBJ2-2,.,TRBV18,.
TGTGCCAGCAGTGAAGGTCCGGACACGGATACGCAGTATTTT,CASSEGPDTDTQYF,TRBJ2-3,.,TRBV6-4,.
TGTGCCAGTAGTATATGGCGGGGATACGAGGGTGGCTACACCTTC,CASSIWRGYEGGYTF,TRBJ1-2,.,TRBV19,.
TGTGCCAGCTCACCAACAGGTCCCTACGAGCAGTACTTC,CASSPTGPYEQYF,TRBJ2-7,.,TRBV18,.
TGTGCCAGCAGTTCTATCCGGACAGGGGAGCGTGAGCAGTACTTC,CASSSIRTGEREQYF,TRBJ2-7,few,TRBV11-2,TRBD1
TGTGCCAGCAGTCCCAGGGGTAGCACCGTCTACGAGCAGTACTTC,CASSPRGSTVYEQYF,TRBJ2-7,.,TRBV2,.
TGTGCCAGTAGACAGGGGGCCACTGAAGCTTTCTTT,CASRQGATEAFF,TRBJ1-1,.,TRBV2,TRBD1
TGTGCCAGCTCACCATCAGAGGCCGTCACCGGGGAGCTGTTTTTT,CASSPSEAVTGELFF,TRBJ2-2,.,TRBV18,.
TGTGCCAGCAGTGAACAGGGCCTAAATCAGCCCCAGCATTTT,CASSEQGLNQPQHF,TRBJ1-5,.,TRBV2,.